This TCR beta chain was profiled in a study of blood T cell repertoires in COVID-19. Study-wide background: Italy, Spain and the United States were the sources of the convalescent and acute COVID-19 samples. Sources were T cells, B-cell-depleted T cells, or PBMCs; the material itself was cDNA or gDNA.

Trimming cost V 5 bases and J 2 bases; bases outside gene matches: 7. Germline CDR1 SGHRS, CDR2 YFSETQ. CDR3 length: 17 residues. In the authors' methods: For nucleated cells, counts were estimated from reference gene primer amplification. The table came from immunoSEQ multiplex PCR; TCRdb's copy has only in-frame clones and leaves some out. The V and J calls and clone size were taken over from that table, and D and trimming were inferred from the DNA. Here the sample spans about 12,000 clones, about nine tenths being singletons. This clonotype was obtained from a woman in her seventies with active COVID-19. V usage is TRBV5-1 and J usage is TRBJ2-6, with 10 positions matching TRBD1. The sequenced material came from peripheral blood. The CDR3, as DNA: TGCGCCAGCAGGCAGACAGGGGGCGATACTGGGGCCAACGTCCTGACTTTC. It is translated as CASRQTGGDTGANVLTF.